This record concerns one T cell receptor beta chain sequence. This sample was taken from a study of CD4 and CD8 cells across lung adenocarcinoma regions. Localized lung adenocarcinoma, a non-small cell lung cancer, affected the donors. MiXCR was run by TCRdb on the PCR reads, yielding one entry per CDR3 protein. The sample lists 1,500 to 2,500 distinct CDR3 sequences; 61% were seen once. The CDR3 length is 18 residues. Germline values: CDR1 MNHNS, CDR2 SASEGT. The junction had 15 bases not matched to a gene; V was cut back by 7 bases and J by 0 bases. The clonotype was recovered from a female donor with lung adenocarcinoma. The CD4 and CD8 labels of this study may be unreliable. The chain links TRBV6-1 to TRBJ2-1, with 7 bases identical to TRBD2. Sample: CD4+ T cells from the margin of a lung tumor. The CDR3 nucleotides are TGTGCCAGCATCCCTGGGGGGGGACCTATTAGCTCCTACAATGAGCAGTTCTTC. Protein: CASIPGGGPISSYNEQFF.